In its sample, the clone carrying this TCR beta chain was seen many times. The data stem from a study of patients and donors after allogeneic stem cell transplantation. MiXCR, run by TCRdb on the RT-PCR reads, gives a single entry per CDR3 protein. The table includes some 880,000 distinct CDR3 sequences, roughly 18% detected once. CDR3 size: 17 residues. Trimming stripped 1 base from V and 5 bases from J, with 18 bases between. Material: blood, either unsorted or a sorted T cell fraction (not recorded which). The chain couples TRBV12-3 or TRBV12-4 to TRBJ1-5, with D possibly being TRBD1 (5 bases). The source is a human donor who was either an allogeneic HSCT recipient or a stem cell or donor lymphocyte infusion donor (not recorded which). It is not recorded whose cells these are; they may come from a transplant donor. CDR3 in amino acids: CASSLGQGPIPYQPQHF. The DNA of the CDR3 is TGTGCCAGCAGTTTAGGCCAGGGCCCGATCCCTTATCAGCCCCAGCATTTT.